This TCR beta chain was retrieved from a study of shared clonotypes between healthy human individuals (dated by TCRdb to the early 2020s). A note on the overall study: The cohort included three men and a couple of women between 18 and 49 years of age. Per donor, three plates each were used for CD4 naive and CD4 memory, two for CD8 naive, and one for CD8 memory. The study deeply sequenced blood TCR repertoires of several healthy adults to estimate repertoire size and the extent of clonotype sharing between individuals. Different laboratories and diverse techniques were used to prepare libraries and sequence TCR repertoires, to increase sequencing depth and limit assay-specific biases. Leukapheresis yielded between about 0.85 and 10 billion PBMCs per donor. Findings and caveats that apply to the study as a whole: Estimated clonotype richness was generally larger for naive than for memory subsets. The genetic and exposure-history diversity represented was limited by the small number of donors. Incomplete sequencing was indicated by rarefaction of sorted-subset datasets, despite the large sequencing depth. Clonotypes shared by all four sorted-subset donors showed higher generation probabilities than non-shared clonotypes. Pairwise subsampling indicated that sequencing depth was expected to affect the degree of clonotype sharing among donors. Only blood was sampled, and tissue TCR repertoires likely differ from those in blood. When a few donors were compared, the shared fraction of clonotypes was roughly 5% for naive CD4, about 4% for naive CD8, 2.3% for memory CD4, and 0.35% to 0.4% for memory CD8.

Healthy HIV-negative adults with no recently reported acute infections or vaccinations were included as donors. Every donor was a Caucasian adult living in Nashville, Tennessee, USA. CD4+ T cells were enriched by magnetic negative selection, after which naive cells were positively selected on CD45RA and the negative fraction was taken as the memory subset. Blood was collected by leukapheresis, and PBMCs were isolated by Ficoll-Histopaque density gradient centrifugation and then cryopreserved in liquid nitrogen vapor phase. Purity and quantity of every magnetically sorted T cell population were checked by analytical flow cytometry. Genomic DNA was isolated from each sorted fraction and quantified by UV absorbance on a Nanodrop 2000c. As for this clone: Its antigen is not yet known. No much larger clone is present one base from it, and per-base qualities are unavailable. Other DNA sequences in the sample encode the same CDR3.

Relative to germline, V is 3 bases shorter and J is 3 bases shorter, with 4 bases between their ends. Taken from cysteine to phenylalanine, the CDR3 has 11 residues. Solely the CDR3 DNA is kept, with 33 bases framed from the first base. Sequences SGHDT (CDR1) and YYEEEE (CDR2) are obtained from the germline V gene. Using the deep immunoSEQ assay, multiplex PCR amplified TCR CDR3 regions from genomic DNA. Extracted genomic DNA from each cell subset was distributed evenly across all wells of several immunoSEQ 96-well plates, and each plate was treated as a replicate. For sorted subsets, roughly 200 ng of genomic DNA, equivalent to 30,000 or so T cell genomes, went into each replicate PCR. The purified libraries were quantified using a Qubit 3.0 fluorometer, sized with a Bioanalyzer 2100, and then quantified again using the KAPA Library Quantification kit. Every immunoSEQ 96-well plate was sequenced on a dedicated single-read 150-cycle Illumina NextSeq 550 flow cell. The paper's processing steps were these. Because only junctional sequences without quality scores were contained in the immunoSEQ output, filtering matching that applied to full-length reads could not be performed. To assign V/J genes and CDR3, sequences were annotated using PyIR, a Python wrapper for IgBLAST v1.9, with IMGT germline references. Reads were filtered out if the reads had weak V/J assignments (E-value above 1e-6), no CDR3, stop codons, out-of-frame junctions, or ambiguous translated residues. V3J clonotypes were defined as sequences sharing the same inferred V gene, J gene, and CDR3 amino acid sequence. Percentage overlap between repertoires was computed as shared unique clonotypes divided by the size of the smaller repertoire. RTK rarefaction, the Chao1 estimator, and Recon v2.1 estimates of unobserved clonotypes were used to assess repertoire richness. For all TCRbeta clonotypes obtained by the gDNA method from several donors, generation probabilities were computed with OLGA. Not all clones reach the TCRdb copy of this immuneACCESS table, which keeps in-frame sequences only. Checked studies attribute under half of the gap to unresolved V genes and leave the rest unexplained. The V and J calls and the clone size are those of that table, but D and trimming were determined from the DNA. The table for this sample lists around 2,000,000 clones; 85% to 95% of them were counted only once. Of the sample, 0.1% to 0.15% falls within the top ten clones.

The receptor was derived from a man younger than 35 in good health. The sequence joins TRBV5-6 to TRBJ2-7; no confident D gene assignment can be made. The sample comprised naive CD4+ T cells sorted from blood. The cell subset or site label corresponds to: CD45RA+ positively selected. The DNA sequence follows: TGTGCCAGCAGCTCTTTCTACGAGCAGTACTTC. Protein translation: CASSSFYEQYF.